The 26 T cell receptor beta chains in this list originate from one sample, sequenced in a study of CD8+ T cells in alopecia areata. Specified treatment: oral pan-JAK inhibitor, 5-10 mg twice daily. Reverse transcribed after extraction, RNA yielded cDNA as the sequencing template. The repertoire was sequenced with immunoSEQ multiplex PCR; TCRdb's copy has only in-frame clones and lacks some. The sample has 140,000 to 150,000 clones, about 59% seen once. The specimen was CD8+ T cells sorted from blood, collected at week 4, from a patient treated with tofacitinib. Receptors originate from a human donor with alopecia areata.

This sequence joins TRBV6-5 and TRBJ2-1; no definite D call. The CDR3 covers 13 residues. In germline, CDR1 is MNHEY, CDR2 SVGAGI. Trimming took 2 bases from V and 9 from J, leaving 11 bases between them. CDR3 residues: CASSYRALGEQFF. The CDR3 DNA sequence: TGTGCCAGCAGTTACCGGGCGTTGGGTGAGCAGTTCTTC.

V is TRBV5-6 and J is TRBJ2-2, with D perhaps TRBD1 (6 bases). The CDR3 loop spans 14 amino acids. Trimming took off 4 bases at V and 6 bases at J, with 13 bases between the two ends. Germline V CDR1 and CDR2: SGHDT, YYEEEE. CDR3 bases: TGTGCCAGCAGCCCCATGACAGGTCCCGGGGAGCTGTTTTTT. Protein: CASSPMTGPGELFF.

This chain links TRBV27 with TRBJ1-4; 7 bases align to TRBD1. The CDR3 length is 14 residues. Trimming took 8 bases from V and 8 from J; bases not matched to a gene: 11. Germline CDR1 is MNHEY and CDR2 is SMNVEV (reference sequence). The CDR3 loop reads CASRTWDSREKLFF. In DNA, the CDR3 is TGTGCCAGCCGCACGTGGGACAGTAGAGAAAAACTGTTTTTT. Full variable domain (missing parts from reference TRBV27 and TRBJ1-4): EAQVTQNPRYLITVTGKKLTVTCSQNMNHEYMSWYRQDPGLGLRQIYYSMNVEVTDKGDVPEGYKVSRKEKRNFPLILESPSPNQTSLYFCASRTWDSREKLFFGSGTQLSVL.

As DNA, the CDR3 is TGTGCCAGCAGCTTGGGCTCTGGGATAGGAGAGCAGTACTTC. Translated: CASSLGSGIGEQYF. The chain joins TRBV5-6 to TRBJ2-7; no clear D. Germline loops: CDR1 SGHDT, CDR2 YYEEEE. The CDR3 runs to 14 residues. The ends were cut back, 0 bases at V and 7 bases at J, with 14 bases in the middle. Full variable domain (outside the CDR3, taken from reference TRBV5-6 and TRBJ2-7): DAGVTQSPTHLIKTRGQQVTLRCSPKSGHDTVSWYQQALGQGPQFIFQYYEEEERQRGNFPDRFSGHQFPNYSSELNVNALLLGDSALYLCASSLGSGIGEQYFGPGTRLTVT.

This clone was observed a few times. This chain links TRBV7-9 with TRBJ2-2, with D uncertain. Germline assignment: CDR1 SEHNR and CDR2 FQNEAQ (reference sequence). The CDR3 covers 12 residues. V lost 7 bases to trimming and J lost 8 bases, with 11 bases between them. CDR3 sequence: CASTSSGGELFF. For the CDR3, the DNA is TGTGCCAGCACCAGTAGTGGTGGGGAGCTGTTTTTT.

In this sample, this clone turned up a few times. The chain couples TRBV13 to TRBJ2-7, with 7 bases lining up with TRBD2. The germline V gene has CDR1 PRHDT and CDR2 FYEKMQ (reference sequence). This CDR3 comprises 13 residues. Trimming cost V 4 bases and J 6 bases; bases outside gene matches: 6. The CDR3 DNA sequence: TGTGCCAGCAGCTCGTCCAGCGGGACCGAGCAGTACTTC. This encodes CASSSSSGTEQYF.

The chain couples TRBV7-9 to TRBJ2-7; TRBD2 is a possible D gene (7 bases). Trimming stripped 2 bases from V and 2 bases from J, with 10 bases between. The CDR3 sequence is 14 residues long. Germline V gives CDR1 SEHNR, CDR2 FQNEAQ (reference sequence). CDR3 DNA: TGTGCCAGCAGCTTATACGGGGGGCCCTACGAGCAGTACTTC. This gives the protein CASSLYGGPYEQYF.

The chain recombines TRBV2 with TRBJ2-3; 8 positions agree with TRBD2. In germline, CDR1 is SNHLY, CDR2 FYNNEI. This CDR3 has 15 amino acids. Trimming took 8 bases from V and 4 from J; bases not matched to a gene: 11. CDR3 sequence (DNA): TGTGCCAGCCTATCCGGACTAGCCCCCGCAGATACGCAGTATTTT. Translated, it gives CASLSGLAPADTQYF.

The chain combines TRBV5-1 with TRBJ2-2, with D unresolved. CDR3 length equals 12 residues. CDR1 SGHRS and CDR2 YFSETQ come from the germline V gene. Between the trimmed V and J ends, which lost 5 bases and 7 bases, there was a span of 9 bases. The CDR3 here is CASSLSGGELFF. The CDR3 DNA follows: TGCGCCAGCAGTTTGTCCGGCGGGGAGCTGTTTTTT.

This chain uses TRBV27 with TRBJ2-5; perhaps TRBD1 as D (7 bases). CDR3 length equals 13 residues. From germline, CDR1 is MNHEY and CDR2 SMNVEV (reference sequence). Deletions cut 7 bases from V and 5 bases from J, with 14 bases between. The CDR3 spells CASKQGGAETQYF. CDR3 nucleotide sequence: TGTGCCAGCAAGCAGGGGGGAGCGGAGACCCAGTACTTC.

J is TRBJ2-5 and V is TRBV5-6; 9 bases are a match to TRBD1. V gave up 2 bases and J gave up 4 bases; unmatched junction bases: 6. CDR3 length equals 15 residues. The V gene's germline CDR1 is SGHDT and CDR2 YYEEEE. In nucleotides, the CDR3 is TGTGCCAGCAGCTTCCCGGGACAGGGAGTAGAGACCCAGTACTTC. Its protein is CASSFPGQGVETQYF.

The rearrangement uses TRBV4-1 and TRBJ1-2; maybe TRBD1 (6 bases). This CDR3 has 15 amino acids. Looked up from germline, CDR1 is MGHRA and CDR2 is YSYEKL. Trimming took off 0 bases at V and 4 bases at J, with 12 bases between the two ends. Here the CDR3 reads CASSQDPQGTYGYTF. In DNA, the CDR3 is TGCGCCAGCAGCCAAGATCCACAGGGAACCTATGGCTACACCTTC.

The chain has TRBV30 and TRBJ1-1, with a tentative D call TRBD1 (6 bases). Germline V CDR1 and CDR2: GTSNPN, SVGIG (reference sequence). The V and J ends lost 2 bases and 7 bases respectively, with 8 bases between them. The CDR3 has 11 residues. This CDR3 is CAWSSGDEAFF. The CDR3 nucleotides are TGTGCCTGGAGTTCAGGGGATGAAGCTTTCTTT.

The V gene is TRBV5-1, the J gene TRBJ2-7; TRBD1 matches 7 bases. The CDR3 is 18 residues long. With 4 bases clipped from V and 3 bases from J, the junction kept 19 bases outside the gene matches. CDR1 and CDR2 from the germline V gene are SGHRS and YFSETQ. For the CDR3, the DNA is TGCGCCAGCAGCCTACCGTGGGACAGCCCTTCGTTCGGCTACGAGCAGTACTTC. This encodes CASSLPWDSPSFGYEQYF.

The chain has TRBV5-1 and TRBJ2-7; D call uncertain. From germline, CDR1 is SGHRS and CDR2 YFSETQ. This CDR3 spans 14 amino acids. Trimming removed 1 base at V and 2 bases at J, with 10 bases between. This chain's CDR3 is CASSLRVNPYEQYF. CDR3 sequence (DNA): TGCGCCAGCAGCTTGCGAGTTAACCCCTACGAGCAGTACTTC.

J is TRBJ1-5 and V is TRBV19, with D possibly being TRBD1 (5 bases). Germline CDR1 and CDR2: LNHDA and SQIVND (reference sequence). V shed 4 bases and J shed 3 bases, with 10 bases lying between them. This CDR3 region has 14 residues. This CDR3 reads CASSTRDFNQPQHF. CDR3 bases: TGTGCCAGTAGTACCCGGGACTTCAATCAGCCCCAGCATTTT.

This clone was recorded a few times. This chain uses TRBV29-1 with TRBJ2-2; no clear D gene. Germline lookup yields CDR1 SQVTM and CDR2 ANQGSEA. Trimming cost V 0 bases and J 5 bases, with 7 bases left between them. CDR3 size: 13 residues. The CDR3 protein is CSVEDGETGELFF. The CDR3 DNA follows: TGCAGCGTTGAAGATGGGGAAACCGGGGAGCTGTTTTTT.

The chain recombines TRBV27 with TRBJ2-3; 10 nucleotides agree with TRBD2. The germline gives CDR1 MNHEY, CDR2 SMNVEV (reference sequence). V shed 5 bases and J 3 bases; nucleotides not matched to a gene: 8. There are 16 residues in the CDR3. This CDR3 reads CASSPGTSARTDTQYF. CDR3 nucleotides: TGTGCCAGCAGTCCAGGGACTAGCGCCCGGACAGATACGCAGTATTTT.

This clone has a handful of counts. This sequence joins TRBV29-1 and TRBJ2-5; D remains ambiguous. Germline V gene lookup returns CDR1 SQVTM and CDR2 ANQGSEA. The V end lost 4 bases, the J end lost 2 bases, and 11 bases lay between the germline ends. The CDR3 is made up of 13 amino acids. The CDR3 loop is CSVVGSYQETQYF. DNA of the CDR3: TGCAGCGTTGTAGGCAGCTATCAAGAGACCCAGTACTTC.

The gene calls are TRBV27 and TRBJ1-5; D gene ambiguous. Trimming pared 2 bases from V and 5 bases from J, leaving 10 bases between. The CDR3 is 14 residues long. CDR1 and CDR2 (germline): MNHEY, SMNVEV (reference sequence). Here the CDR3 reads CASSLRHGDQPQHF. The CDR3 DNA sequence: TGTGCCAGCAGTTTACGACACGGTGATCAGCCCCAGCATTTT.

In this sample, this clone turned up a few times. The chain recombines TRBV7-9 with TRBJ2-1; possible D gene TRBD1, 5 bases. The CDR3 loop spans 14 amino acids. Trimming shortened V by 5 bases and J by 6 bases, and 14 bases separated the two germline ends. Per germline, CDR1 SEHNR and CDR2 FQNEAQ (reference sequence). The CDR3: CASSLDWGPNEQFF. The CDR3 DNA follows: TGTGCCAGCAGCCTCGACTGGGGCCCCAATGAGCAGTTCTTC.

This chain uses TRBV25-1 with TRBJ2-3, with D perhaps matching TRBD1 (5 bases). Germline V gives CDR1 MGHDK, CDR2 SYGVNS. The CDR3 consists of 14 residues. V lost 4 bases and J lost 6, with 14 bases in between. CDR3 coding DNA: TGTGCCAGCAGTGTCGACGACAGCCAGGATACGCAGTATTTT. Translating it yields CASSVDDSQDTQYF.

This chain joins TRBV30 and TRBJ2-7, with D maybe TRBD2 (6 bases). Per the germline V gene, CDR1 is GTSNPN and CDR2 is SVGIG (reference sequence). Deletions cut 3 bases from V and 0 bases from J, with 12 bases between. The CDR3 has 14 amino acids. The CDR3 DNA follows: TGTGCCTGGAGGGCGGGACCGAGCTCCTACGAGCAGTACTTC. It yields the protein CAWRAGPSSYEQYF.

This chain joins TRBV7-9 and TRBJ1-5; possibly TRBD1 for D (5 bases). Germline V lookup: CDR1 SEHNR, CDR2 FQNEAQ (reference sequence). V lost 2 bases and J 2 bases, leaving 10 bases between the germline ends. CDR3 size: 15 residues. The CDR3 is CASSLQGLGNQPQHF. In nucleotides, the CDR3 is TGTGCCAGCAGCTTACAGGGATTGGGCAATCAGCCCCAGCATTTT.

This clone was found a few times. The chain recombines TRBV7-3 with TRBJ2-7; 11 bases match TRBD1. Trimming removed 2 bases from V and 7 bases from J; junction bases left unmatched: 4. The CDR3 is 14 residues long. Germline V gene sequence: CDR1 SGHTA, CDR2 FQGTGA. CDR3 DNA: TGTGCCAGCAGCTTATCGGGACAGGGGGAAGAGCAGTACTTC. Protein product: CASSLSGQGEEQYF.

This clone was detected a few times. Written as DNA, the CDR3 is TGTGCCAGCAGGGGCGATGGCTACACCTTC. Translated, it gives CASRGDGYTF. The chain uses TRBV25-1 and TRBJ1-2; D is undetermined. Trimming shortened V by 6 bases and J by 6 bases, and 5 bases separated the two germline ends. Germline lookup yields CDR1 MGHDK and CDR2 SYGVNS. The CDR3 contains 10 residues.